This paragraph covers one TCR beta chain sequence. No antigen is known for it. Germline V CDR1 and CDR2: MNHNS, SASEGT. Trimming took off 4 bases at V and 3 bases at J, with 18 bases between the two ends. There are 16 residues in the CDR3. This entry belongs to a study of T cell repertoires in cytomegalovirus infection. Turning to the study itself: The authors relied on CMV epitopes, both recently identified HLA-C-restricted and well-studied HLA-B-restricted. Indications of both CMV infection and matching HLA type were provided by public TCR beta signatures.

TCRdb independently ran MiXCR on the reads; one entry per CDR3 protein. The sample has more than 250,000 distinct CDR3 sequences; approximately 25% are singletons. The study, taken as a whole, reports: There were HLA-C-restricted CMV-specific TCR beta clonotypes dominating the ex vivo response.

The sequence derives from a human donor in good health (CMV status not recorded). Some clones in this sample may be carry-over from other donors' samples. The sample consisted of cultured PBMCs, taken from culture after CMV antigen stimulation. The chain has TRBV6-1 and TRBJ1-1; D call uncertain. DNA of the CDR3: TGTGCCAGCAGTGTGTCGATGGTGCCGGTAGACACTGAAGCTTTCTTT. This sequence encodes CASSVSMVPVDTEAFF.